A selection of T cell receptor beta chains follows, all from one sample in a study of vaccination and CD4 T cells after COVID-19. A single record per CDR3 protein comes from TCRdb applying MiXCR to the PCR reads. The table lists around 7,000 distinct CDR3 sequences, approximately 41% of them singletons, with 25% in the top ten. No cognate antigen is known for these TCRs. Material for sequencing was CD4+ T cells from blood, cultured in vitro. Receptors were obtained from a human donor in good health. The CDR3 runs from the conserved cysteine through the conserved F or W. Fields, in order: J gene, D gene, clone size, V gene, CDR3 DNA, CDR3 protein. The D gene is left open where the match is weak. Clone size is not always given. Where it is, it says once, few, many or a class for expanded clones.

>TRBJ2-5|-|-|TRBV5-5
TGTGCCAGCAGCACGGGACTTCCCTTCCCTCAAGAGACCCAGTACTTC
CASSTGLPFPQETQYF
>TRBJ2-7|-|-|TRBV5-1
TGCGCCAGCAGCTTAGACCAGCAGGAGGCGATCAGCTACGAGCAGTACTTC
CASSLDQQEAISYEQYF
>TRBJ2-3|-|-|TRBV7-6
TGTGCCAGCAGCTTATCCCACACAGATACGCAGTATTTT
CASSLSHTDTQYF
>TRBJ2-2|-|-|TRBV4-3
TGCGCCAGCAGCCAAGAGGGGGCAGGGAACACCGGGGAGCTGTTTTTT
CASSQEGAGNTGELFF
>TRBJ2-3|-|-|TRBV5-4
TGTGCCAGCAGCGCCACGAAAGGACTCAACACAGATACGCAGTATTTT
CASSATKGLNTDTQYF
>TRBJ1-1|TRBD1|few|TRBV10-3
TGTGCCATCCGCACAGGGGGCACTGAAGCTTTCTTT
CAIRTGGTEAFF
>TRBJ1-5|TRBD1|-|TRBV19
TGTGCCAGCACCCAGAACAGGGGCCCCAATCAGCCCCAGCATTTT
CASTQNRGPNQPQHF
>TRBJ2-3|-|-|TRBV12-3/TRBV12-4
TGTGCCTCCCGTGGCGCCCGAAGCACAGATACGCAGTATTTT
CASRGARSTDTQYF
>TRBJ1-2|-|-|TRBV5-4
TGTGCCAGCAGCCGTACCTCGGGGAGCTATGGCTACACCTTC
CASSRTSGSYGYTF
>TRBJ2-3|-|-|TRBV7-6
TGTGCCAGCAGCTTAGGGGCGGGGAGTAGCACAGATACGCAGTATTTT
CASSLGAGSSTDTQYF
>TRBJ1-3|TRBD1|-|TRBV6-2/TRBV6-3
TGTGCCAGCAGCCGGGGACAGCAAATATATTTT
CASSRGQQIYF
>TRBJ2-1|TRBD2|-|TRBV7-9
TGTGCCAGCAGCCTAATTAGCGGGGGGCTCCTGGAGCAGTTCTTC
CASSLISGGLLEQFF
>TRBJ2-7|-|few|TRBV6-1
TGTGCCAGCAGCCAGGCCCGGGAAAGGGTTATAGAACCCTACCCACACGAGCAGTACTTC
CASSQARERVIEPYPHEQYF
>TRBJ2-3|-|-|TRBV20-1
TGCAGTGCTAGAAGGGCCCCAGATACGCAGTATTTT
CSARRAPDTQYF
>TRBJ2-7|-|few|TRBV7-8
TGTGCCAGCAGCTTAAGGGCAGGGAGTATGTACGAGCAGTACTTC
CASSLRAGSMYEQYF
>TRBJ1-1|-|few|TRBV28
TGTGCCAGCAGCGGCTTTGTCCGCCCAAACACTGAAGCTTTCTTT
CASSGFVRPNTEAFF
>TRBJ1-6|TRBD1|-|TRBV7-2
TGTGCCAGCAGCCCCGACAGGGGGGATTCCCTCCACTTT
CASSPDRGDSLHF
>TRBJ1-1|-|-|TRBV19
TGTGCCAGTAGTTTTGGGAGTTTCTCTGAAGCTTTCTTT
CASSFGSFSEAFF
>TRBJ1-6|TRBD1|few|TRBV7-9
TGTGCCAGCAGCTCACAGGAGGGACAGCCGTATAATTCACCCCTCCACTTT
CASSSQEGQPYNSPLHF
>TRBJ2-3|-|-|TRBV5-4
TGTGCCAGCAGCTTACGAAAGCAGATGGGAGTTAGCACAGATACGCAGTATTTT
CASSLRKQMGVSTDTQYF
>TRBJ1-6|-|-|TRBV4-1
TGCGCCAGCAGCCAACAAGGGGAGGCAGGGTCTAATTCACCCCTCCACTTT
CASSQQGEAGSNSPLHF
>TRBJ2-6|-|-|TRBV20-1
TGCAGTGCTAGAGACGCCAGGATCCCGTCTGGGGCCAACGTCCTGACTTTC
CSARDARIPSGANVLTF
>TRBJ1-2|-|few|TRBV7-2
TGTGCCAGCAGCTTTGGGGGGGGTTGCACCTTC
CASSFGGGCTF
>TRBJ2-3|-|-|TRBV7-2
TGTGCCAGCAGAACCGGGACAATGGCGTTAGATACGCAGTATTTT
CASRTGTMALDTQYF
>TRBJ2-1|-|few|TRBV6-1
TGTGCCAGCAGTGTGAAAGGAGGGTACAATGAGCAGTTCTTC
CASSVKGGYNEQFF
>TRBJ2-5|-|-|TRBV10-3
TGTGCCATCAGTGAGTCTCCGGCAGCTAGCCAAGAGACCCAGTACTTC
CAISESPAASQETQYF